The clone carrying this T cell receptor beta chain was counted only a few times. Its specificity is not known. The sample is drawn from a study of cytomegalovirus exposure and HLA in healthy donors. Study at large: Earlier, 100 million or so unique TCR beta sequences were recovered from approximately 200 million T cells by an analysis. Study findings and constraints: Indistinguishable V segments such as TRBV6-2 and TRBV6-3 were excluded. In an earlier analysis, in approximately 570 donors, most V segments appeared productive either ~87% or ~30% of the time. Later analysis showed most CMV-associated TCR beta chains appearing HLA-restricted.

A multiplex PCR was run with 60 Vbeta primers and 13 Jbeta primers. Clones were read by immunoSEQ multiplex PCR, and TCRdb kept only the in-frame ones, dropping some. The top ten clones hold approximately 2.2% of a sample with over 95,000 clones, 74% of them seen once. Trimming took 3 bases from V and 12 from J, leaving 15 bases between them. Looked up from germline, CDR1 is GTSNPN and CDR2 is SVGIG (reference sequence). This CDR3 is built from 12 residues. This sequence joins TRBV30 and TRBJ2-4, with D maybe TRBD1 (6 bases). The sequencing sample was made of PBMCs. This TCR was sampled from a human donor in good health. CDR3 in DNA: TGTGCCTGGAGCGGCCCAGGGGTAAATCAGTACTTC. Translated: CAWSGPGVNQYF.